Presented here are 20 T cell receptor beta chains from one specimen sequenced in a study of siplizumab effects on memory and regulatory T cells. Some clones are missing from TCRdb's copy, which holds only in-frame ones; the method was immunoSEQ multiplex PCR. The table includes some 97,000 clones, around 92% detected once. The specimen sequenced was CD4+ T cells sorted from blood. These receptors were taken from a human donor in good health.

V and J are TRBV28 and TRBJ2-7; D ambiguous. The CDR3 is 15 amino acids. Trimming took 2 bases from V and 2 from J, leaving 13 bases between them. The germline gives CDR1 MDHEN, CDR2 SYDVKM. Here the CDR3 DNA reads TGTGCCAGCAGTTTAGCGACCTACCCTACCTACGAGCAGTACTTC. It encodes CASSLATYPTYEQYF.

This rearrangement joins TRBV5-4 to TRBJ2-7; the match to TRBD2 covers 9 bases. CDR3 length: 14 residues. Germline values: CDR1 SGHNT, CDR2 YYREEE (reference sequence). V lost 4 bases, J lost 4 bases, and 6 bases stayed unmatched. CDR3 bases: TGTGCCAGCAGCGGCGGGGGGGCGCAGTACGAGCAGTACTTC. Residues: CASSGGGAQYEQYF.

The chain links TRBV29-1 to TRBJ2-1, with D possibly TRBD1 on 6 matching bases. V was shortened by 7 bases and J by 4 bases, with 17 bases between the two germline ends. The CDR3 runs 14 residues. Germline lookup yields CDR1 SQVTM and CDR2 ANQGSEA. CDR3 coding DNA: TGCAGCGCTAAGGGTCCAGGGGAATACAATGAGCAGTTCTTC. Its translation is CSAKGPGEYNEQFF.

The V call is TRBV19, the J call TRBJ2-2, with a weak D call TRBD2 (6 bases). Trimming left V 1 base short and J 7 bases short, with 10 bases between. This CDR3 is 14 amino acids long. Germline CDR1 reads LNHDA; CDR2 reads SQIVND (reference sequence). The CDR3 loop is CASSIAGEGGELFF. In DNA, the CDR3 is TGTGCCAGTAGTATAGCGGGGGAAGGCGGGGAGCTGTTTTTT.

The chain combines TRBV7-9 with TRBJ1-2; D remains ambiguous. V lost 5 bases and J 8 bases, leaving 21 bases between the germline ends. Germline CDR1 SEHNR, CDR2 FQNEAQ (reference sequence). CDR3 length: 15 amino acids. DNA for the CDR3: TGTGCCAGCAGCCCCTTAAAGGTAATCCTAGACGGCTACACCTTC. Its protein product is CASSPLKVILDGYTF.

The gene calls are TRBV5-6 and TRBJ2-5; maybe TRBD2 (6 bases). V dropped 4 bases and J dropped 2 bases, with 18 bases sitting between them. CDR1 is SGHDT and CDR2 is YYEEEE in the germline V gene. The CDR3 contains 16 residues. This CDR3 is CASSQGVTGGQETQYF. The CDR3 nucleotides are TGTGCCAGCAGCCAAGGGGTTACAGGAGGGCAAGAGACCCAGTACTTC.

V usage is TRBV7-2 and J usage is TRBJ2-1; 9 bases are a match to TRBD1. Trimming cost V 5 bases and J 5 bases; bases outside gene matches: 10. The germline V gene has CDR1 SGHTA and CDR2 FQGNSA. The CDR3 loop spans 16 amino acids. CDR3 coding DNA: TGTGCCAGCAGCCCCCCGTGGGACAGGGCTCACAATGAGCAGTTCTTC. This sequence encodes CASSPPWDRAHNEQFF.

The genes are TRBV5-1 and TRBJ2-1; either TRBD1 or TRBD2 may supply D (5 bases each). From germline, CDR1 is SGHRS and CDR2 YFSETQ. Trimming took 0 bases from V and 6 from J, leaving 16 bases between them. This CDR3 region has 16 residues. DNA of the CDR3: TGCGCCAGCAGCTTGGGGGGGACGGACCTAGGCAATGAGCAGTTCTTC. It specifies CASSLGGTDLGNEQFF.

The CDR3 DNA reads TGTGCCAGCAGTCAACCCGGGACTAACTACGAGCAGTACTTC. Translation gives CASSQPGTNYEQYF. This sequence joins TRBV6-5 and TRBJ2-7; 7 nucleotides align to TRBD2. This CDR3 contains 14 residues. Germline V lookup: CDR1 MNHEY, CDR2 SVGAGI. J gave up 3 bases and V 5 bases, and 7 bases lay outside the gene matches.

The chain's CDR3 is CASSGDRVSQETQYF. As DNA, the CDR3 is TGTGCCAGCAGCGGAGACAGGGTCTCACAAGAGACCCAGTACTTC. The chain combines TRBV7-6 with TRBJ2-5; 7 bases fit TRBD1. The germline V gene encodes CDR1 SGHVS and CDR2 FNYEAQ. Losses at the gene ends were 5 bases for V and 2 bases for J; bases not matched to a gene: 8. The CDR3 length is 15 residues. Complete variable domain (other parts from reference TRBV7-6 and TRBJ2-5): GAGVSQSPRYKVTKRGQDVALRCDPISGHVSLYWYRQALGQGPEFLTYFNYEAQQDKSGLPNDRFSAERPEGSISTLTIQRTEQRDSAMYRCASSGDRVSQETQYFGPGTRLLVL.

This chain connects TRBV18 to TRBJ2-7; 7 bases agree with TRBD2. In germline, CDR1 is KGHSH, CDR2 LQKENI. Losses at the gene ends were 4 bases for V and 3 bases for J; bases not matched to a gene: 6. CDR3 length: 14 residues. The CDR3 bases are TGTGCCAGCTCACACAATGGGGAGGGCTACGAGCAGTACTTC. The encoded protein is CASSHNGEGYEQYF.

The CDR3 is CASSARGQDTEAFF. The CDR3 region has the DNA TGCGCCAGCAGTGCGAGGGGACAAGACACTGAAGCTTTCTTT. The V and J genes are TRBV5-1 and TRBJ1-1, with D possibly being TRBD1 (6 bases). Trimming removed 5 bases from V and 3 bases from J, with 14 bases in between. The CDR3 spans 14 residues. From germline, CDR1 is SGHRS and CDR2 YFSETQ.

The CDR3 loop reads CASSLDANQETQYF. CDR3 nucleotide sequence: TGTGCCAGCAGCTTAGACGCCAACCAAGAGACCCAGTACTTC. V is TRBV11-2 and J is TRBJ2-5; D ambiguous. This CDR3 contains 14 residues. With 0 bases removed from V and 0 bases from J, the gap between germline ends came to 5 bases. Germline V gene data show CDR1 as SGHAT and CDR2 as FQNNGV.

The chain carries TRBV5-1 and TRBJ1-1; no firm D call. Germline CDR1 is SGHRS and CDR2 is YFSETQ. CDR3 length: 14 amino acids. The germline V and J ends were trimmed by 2 bases and 2 bases, with 10 bases remaining between them. CDR3 coding DNA: TGCGCCAGCAGCTTCCTGACCGATAACACTGAAGCTTTCTTT. Translated: CASSFLTDNTEAFF. Full variable domain (outside the CDR3, taken from reference TRBV5-1 and TRBJ1-1): KAGVTQTPRYLIKTRGQQVTLSCSPISGHRSVSWYQQTPGQGLQFLFEYFSETQRNKGNFPGRFSGRQFSNSRSEMNVSTLELGDSALYLCASSFLTDNTEAFFGQGTRLTVV.

The chain has TRBV28 and TRBJ2-2; maybe TRBD2 (6 bases). Germline V gene lookup returns CDR1 MDHEN and CDR2 SYDVKM. This CDR3 is built from 15 residues. V was clipped by 5 bases and J by 5 bases, with 15 bases between them. This CDR3 is CASSPRRVRTGELFF. For the CDR3, the DNA is TGTGCCAGCAGTCCCCGGAGGGTCCGGACCGGGGAGCTGTTTTTT.

CDR3 protein: CASSRVQGTAGNTIYF. The CDR3 DNA reads TGTGCCAGCAGCCGGGTACAGGGGACGGCTGGAAACACCATATATTTT. The gene calls are TRBV28 and TRBJ1-3; 7 nucleotides line up with TRBD1. CDR3 length equals 16 residues. V lost 6 bases to trimming and J lost 2 bases; unmatched junction nucleotides: 10. Germline-derived CDR1 and CDR2 are MDHEN and SYDVKM.

The gene calls are TRBV5-6 and TRBJ2-4, with D possibly matching TRBD1 (6 bases). Trimming took 4 bases from V and 0 from J, leaving 23 bases between them. Germline V gene sequence: CDR1 SGHDT, CDR2 YYEEEE. This CDR3 spans 19 amino acids. The CDR3 DNA reads TGTGCCAGCAGCCAGGGGTTAATTTCCGGGATCTTAGCCAAAAACATTCAGTACTTC. Its protein product is CASSQGLISGILAKNIQYF. The full variable domain, rest sourced from reference TRBV5-6 and TRBJ2-4, is DAGVTQSPTHLIKTRGQQVTLRCSPKSGHDTVSWYQQALGQGPQFIFQYYEEEERQRGNFPDRFSGHQFPNYSSELNVNALLLGDSALYLCASSQGLISGILAKNIQYFGAGTRLSVL.

The chain links TRBV29-1 to TRBJ1-1, with no clear D. The CDR3 contains 13 residues. Germline CDR1 SQVTM, CDR2 ANQGSEA. V shed 3 bases and J shed 0 bases, with 8 bases lying between them. The CDR3 nucleotides are TGCAGCGTTGAGGCAGCTTTGAACACTGAAGCTTTCTTT. Encoded protein: CSVEAALNTEAFF.

In this sample, this clone turned up once. At one boundary the junction diverges from the germline segment, which might be a read error. This chain links TRBV6-1 with TRBJ1-5, with D hard to call. CDR1 is MNHNS, CDR2 SASEGT, per germline. This CDR3 spans 14 amino acids. CDR3 bases: TGTGCCAGCAGGGAAGGAGGTAGCAATCAGCCCCAGCATTTT. Its protein is CASREGGSNQPQHF.

V usage is TRBV2 and J usage is TRBJ2-1, with D uncertain. The CDR3 sequence is 14 residues long. With 4 bases removed from V and 0 bases from J, the gap between germline ends came to 7 bases. Germline loops: CDR1 SNHLY, CDR2 FYNNEI. Here the CDR3 DNA reads TGTGCCAGCAGTGCCGAGAGCTCCTACAATGAGCAGTTCTTC. This gives the protein CASSAESSYNEQFF.